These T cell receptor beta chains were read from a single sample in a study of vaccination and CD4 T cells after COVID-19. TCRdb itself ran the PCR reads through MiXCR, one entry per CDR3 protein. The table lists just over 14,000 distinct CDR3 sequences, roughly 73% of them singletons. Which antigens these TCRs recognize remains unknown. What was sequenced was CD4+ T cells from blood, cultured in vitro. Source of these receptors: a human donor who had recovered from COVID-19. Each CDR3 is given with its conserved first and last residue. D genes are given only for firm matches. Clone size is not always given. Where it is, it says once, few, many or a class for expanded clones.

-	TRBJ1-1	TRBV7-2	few	CASSSNREGGTEAFF	TGTGCCAGCAGCTCCAACAGGGAGGGGGGCACTGAAGCTTTCTTT
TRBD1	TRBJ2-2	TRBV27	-	CASRGQGRIGGELFF	TGTGCCAGCAGGGGACAGGGGAGGATCGGCGGGGAGCTGTTTTTT
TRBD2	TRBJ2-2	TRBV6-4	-	CASSEWARGGRGTGELFF	TGTGCCAGCAGTGAATGGGCCCGTGGCGGGAGAGGGACCGGGGAGCTGTTTTTT
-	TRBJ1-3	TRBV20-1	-	CSARGAGNTIYF	TGCAGTGCTCGAGGTGCTGGAAACACCATATATTTT
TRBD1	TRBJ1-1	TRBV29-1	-	CSVRTGGATEAFF	TGCAGCGTGCGCACAGGGGGGGCCACTGAAGCTTTCTTT
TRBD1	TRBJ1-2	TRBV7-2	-	CASSPGQGEGYGYTF	TGTGCCAGCAGCCCCGGACAGGGGGAGGGCTATGGCTACACCTTC
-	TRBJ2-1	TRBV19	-	CATKEGLPNNEQFF	TGTGCCACGAAGGAGGGACTTCCAAACAATGAGCAGTTCTTC
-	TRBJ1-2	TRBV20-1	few	CSATPNSNPNYGYTF	TGCAGTGCCACACCAAACAGCAATCCTAACTATGGCTACACCTTC
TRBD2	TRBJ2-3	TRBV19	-	CASTLTSGTRDTQYF	TGTGCCAGTACCCTGACTAGCGGGACCCGAGATACGCAGTATTTT
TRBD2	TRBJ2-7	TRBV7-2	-	CASSRLAKGEQYF	TGTGCCAGCAGCCGACTAGCGAAGGGCGAGCAGTACTTC
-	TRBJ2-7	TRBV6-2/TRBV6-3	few	CASRGDYWPYEQYF	TGTGCCAGCCGTGGGGATTACTGGCCCTACGAGCAGTACTTC
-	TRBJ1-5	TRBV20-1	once	CSASPREQPQHF	TGCAGTGCTAGTCCGAGGGAACAGCCCCAGCATTTT
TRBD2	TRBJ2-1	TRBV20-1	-	CSARPGTSGRVDEQFF	TGCAGTGCTAGACCTGGGACTAGCGGGAGGGTAGATGAGCAGTTCTTC
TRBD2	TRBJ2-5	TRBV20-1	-	CSARKRGGRGETQYF	TGCAGTGCCCGGAAACGGGGGGGGCGAGGAGAGACCCAGTACTTC
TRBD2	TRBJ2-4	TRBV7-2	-	CATAGGGGVKNIQYF	TGTGCCACAGCGGGGGGTGGGGGTGTCAAAAACATTCAGTACTTC
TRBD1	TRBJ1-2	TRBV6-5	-	CASSYLDRDYGYTF	TGTGCCAGCAGTTACCTGGACAGGGACTATGGCTACACCTTC
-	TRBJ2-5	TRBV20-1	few	CSATGKGNQETQYF	TGCAGTGCCACCGGAAAAGGGAATCAGGAGACCCAGTACTTC
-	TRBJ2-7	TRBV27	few	CASSLFQHTYEQYF	TGTGCCAGCAGTTTATTTCAGCACACTTACGAGCAGTACTTC
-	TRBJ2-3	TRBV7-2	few	CASSNRVTDTQYF	TGTGCCAGCAGCAACCGAGTCACAGATACGCAGTATTTT
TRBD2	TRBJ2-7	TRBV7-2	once	CASSLGTSSYEQYF	TGTGCCAGCAGCTTAGGGACTAGCTCCTACGAGCAGTACTTC
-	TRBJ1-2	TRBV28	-	CASSGPNYGYTF	TGTGCCAGCAGCGGGCCTAACTATGGCTACACCTTC
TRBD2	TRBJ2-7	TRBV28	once	CASSTSGTSGSYEQYF	TGTGCCAGCAGTACATCCGGGACTAGCGGCTCCTACGAGCAGTACTTC
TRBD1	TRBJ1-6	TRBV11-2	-	CASSFRGQGGSPLHF	TGTGCCAGCAGCTTTAGGGGACAGGGTGGTTCACCCCTCCACTTT
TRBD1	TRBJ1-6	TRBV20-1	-	CSATLGTGWSPLHF	TGCAGTGCTACTTTAGGGACAGGGTGGTCACCCCTCCACTTT
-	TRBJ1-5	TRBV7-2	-	CASSPQPYQPQHF	TGTGCCAGCAGCCCCCAACCTTATCAGCCCCAGCATTTT
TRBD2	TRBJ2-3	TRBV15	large	CATSRRFSTSGGTDTQYF	TGTGCCACCAGCAGACGATTCTCCACTAGCGGGGGCACAGATACGCAGTATTTT
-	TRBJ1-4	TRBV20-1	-	CSATSGGGSEKLFF	TGCAGTGCTACATCCGGGGGGGGCTCTGAAAAACTGTTTTTT
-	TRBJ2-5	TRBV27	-	CASSSVSETQYF	TGTGCCAGCAGTTCAGTCTCGGAGACCCAGTACTTC
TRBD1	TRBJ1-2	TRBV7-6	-	CASSPDRGPGYGYTF	TGTGCCAGCAGCCCGGACAGGGGGCCTGGCTATGGCTACACCTTC
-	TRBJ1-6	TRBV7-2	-	CASSFTASSYNSPLHF	TGTGCCAGCAGCTTTACGGCGAGCTCCTATAATTCACCCCTCCACTTT
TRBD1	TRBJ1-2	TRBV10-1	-	CASSADRANGYTF	TGCGCCAGCAGTGCCGACAGGGCAAACGGCTACACCTTC
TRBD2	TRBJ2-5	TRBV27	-	CASRGFTSGRASLRETQYF	TGTGCCAGCAGGGGTTTCACGAGCGGGAGGGCCTCTCTAAGAGAGACCCAGTACTTC
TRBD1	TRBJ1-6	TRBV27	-	CASSLLGQGMALHF	TGTGCCAGCAGTTTACTCGGACAGGGAATGGCCCTCCACTTT
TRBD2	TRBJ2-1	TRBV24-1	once	CATSDRLAGARDEQFF	TGTGCCACCAGTGATCGACTAGCGGGAGCTCGGGATGAGCAGTTCTTC
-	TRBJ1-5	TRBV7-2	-	CASSPSNQPQHF	TGTGCCAGCAGCCCCTCCAACCAGCCCCAGCATTTT
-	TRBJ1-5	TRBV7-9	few	CASSPYGGQGSNQPQHF	TGTGCCAGCAGCCCCTATGGCGGGCAGGGAAGCAATCAGCCCCAGCATTTT
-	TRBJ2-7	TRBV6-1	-	CASTVEDEQYF	TGTGCCAGCACCGTGGAGGACGAGCAGTACTTC
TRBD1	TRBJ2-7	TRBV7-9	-	CASSLSGTGDPEQYF	TGTGCCAGCAGCTTAAGCGGGACAGGGGATCCCGAGCAGTACTTC
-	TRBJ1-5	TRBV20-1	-	CSARAGGQPQHF	TGCAGTGCTAGAGCGGGGGGTCAGCCCCAGCATTTT
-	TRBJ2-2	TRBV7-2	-	CASSAWGLNTGELFF	TGTGCCAGCAGCGCGTGGGGGCTTAACACCGGGGAGCTGTTTTTT
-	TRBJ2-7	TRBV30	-	CAWRELVVKEQYF	TGTGCCTGGAGAGAACTAGTGGTTAAGGAGCAGTACTTC
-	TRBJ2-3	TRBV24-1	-	CATGGSGYTDTQYF	TGTGCCACAGGCGGTAGCGGTTACACAGATACGCAGTATTTT
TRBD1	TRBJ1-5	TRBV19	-	CASRTGNSNQPQHF	TGTGCCTCACGGACAGGGAATAGCAATCAGCCCCAGCATTTT
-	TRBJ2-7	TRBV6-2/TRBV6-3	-	CASGIARYEQYF	TGTGCCAGCGGGATAGCGAGGTACGAGCAGTACTTC
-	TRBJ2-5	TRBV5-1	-	CASSLGWGEGETQYF	TGCGCCAGCAGCTTGGGTTGGGGAGAAGGAGAGACCCAGTACTTC
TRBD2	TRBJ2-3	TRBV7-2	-	CASSLGLAGFSTDTQYF	TGTGCCAGCAGCTTAGGACTAGCGGGGTTTAGCACAGATACGCAGTATTTT